This TCR beta chain was sequenced in a study of graft-versus-host responses after intestinal transplantation (dated by TCRdb to the early 2020s). Describing the broader study: Multivisceral, liver-intestinal, or isolated intestinal transplants were received by the recipients. Every recipient was given anti-thymocyte globulin induction, followed by approximately 3 years of maintenance tacrolimus and steroids. After intestinal transplantation, graft-versus-host and host-versus-graft alloreactive T cell clones were followed in the graft, circulation and bone marrow using bulk TCR-beta CDR3 sequencing. To identify alloreactive clones, pre-transplant mixed lymphocyte reaction products were sequenced and compared with unstimulated pre-transplant donor and recipient T cells. Of the 20 to 25 intestinal transplant recipients enrolled in the cohort, one of whom was a retransplant, a few patients without pretransplant specimens were excluded. A peak of at least 4% donor T cells among recipient peripheral blood mononuclear cells was the definition used for donor T cell macrochimerism. Rather than being sequenced by the commercial service, samples from a few later patients were sequenced in-house on an Illumina MiSeq and processed with MiXCR.

Concerning this clone: Its antigen is currently not known. Base qualities are missing; no much larger clone stands one base away.

General study outcomes and caveats: Early after transplant, peak levels of circulating GvH clones were associated with declines in HvG clones. GvH clones were detected in recipient bone marrow, and some appeared earlier in ileal mucosa or blood, consistent with an intestinal mucosal origin. Conclusions were limited by the relatively low number and heterogeneity of intestinal transplant patients. Patients with donor T cell macrochimerism had high GvH to HvG T cell clonal ratios in their allografts.

Libraries came from the immunoSEQ multiplex PCR assay. For most patients, genomic DNA was isolated using the Qiagen DNeasy Blood and Tissue Kit and was shipped frozen to Adaptive Biotechnologies for TCR sequencing. High-throughput TCR-beta CDR3 sequencing of genomic DNA from most patients was performed by Adaptive Biotechnologies. Regarding the original processing steps: TCR sequencing data for approximately 17 patients were retrieved from Adaptive's ImmunoSEQ software; a few other patients were processed with MiXCR and VDJtools. CD4 versus CD8 sorting errors were corrected by removing sequences found in both subsets at a frequency ratio below 5:1. CDR3 nucleotide sequences shared by donor and recipient were removed because the origin of these sequences could not be assigned. To count as alloreactive, a clone needed at least 2-fold expansion over unstimulated cells and a minimum CFSE-low frequency of 0.002% (template counts) or 0.001% (read counts). A clone was considered mappable if detected in the sequenced pre-transplant spleen, lymph node, or MLR CFSE-low populations of the donor or recipient. Cumulative frequency of alloreactive clones was calculated as a percentage of all sequences weighted by copy number. TCRdb carries this immuneACCESS record with in-frame sequences only. Its versions omit some clonotypes, under half of them owing to an unresolved V gene in the studies checked, with the rest unexplained. V, J and clone size derive from that table, while D and trimming were established from the DNA sequence. The sample table lists roughly 64,000 clones, 90% of them with a count of one. About 1.7% of the sample lies in the top ten.

What this sample's time point label stands for: cells obtained before transplantation from donor or recipient. CD3+CD4+ and CD3+CD8+ populations were FACS-sorted from unstimulated pre-transplant donor and recipient cells taken from spleen or lymph nodes. CDR1 and CDR2 are read off the germline V gene (reference sequence) as MNHNY and SVGAGI. Including cysteine and phenylalanine, the CDR3 has 13 amino acids. Only the CDR3 part of the read is kept: 39 bases, read in frame from the first base. V is cut by 2 bases and J by 6 bases, and the space between the germline ends is 8 bases. Sequences were derived from unstimulated CD8+ T cells sorted from spleen or lymph node cells, sampled before transplant. Recombination linked TRBV6-6 to TRBJ2-1; no D gene can be assigned with confidence. This receptor was obtained from a human donor who was the organ donor for an intestinal transplant. The base sequence is TGTGCCAGCAGTTACGGTGCGTCCAATGAGCAGTTCTTC. Its amino acids are CASSYGASNEQFF.